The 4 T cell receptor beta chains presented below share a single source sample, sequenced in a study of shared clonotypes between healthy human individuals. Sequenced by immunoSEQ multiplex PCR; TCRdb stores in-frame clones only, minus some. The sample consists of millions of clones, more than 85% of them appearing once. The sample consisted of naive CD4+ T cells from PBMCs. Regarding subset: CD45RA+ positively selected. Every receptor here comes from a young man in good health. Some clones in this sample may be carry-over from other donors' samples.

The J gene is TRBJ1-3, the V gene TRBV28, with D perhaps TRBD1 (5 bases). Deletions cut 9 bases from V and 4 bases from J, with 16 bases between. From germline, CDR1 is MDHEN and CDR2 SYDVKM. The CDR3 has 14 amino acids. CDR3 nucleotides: TGTGCCAGTAATGAGCGAGGGGTCGGAAACACCATATATTTT. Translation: CASNERGVGNTIYF.

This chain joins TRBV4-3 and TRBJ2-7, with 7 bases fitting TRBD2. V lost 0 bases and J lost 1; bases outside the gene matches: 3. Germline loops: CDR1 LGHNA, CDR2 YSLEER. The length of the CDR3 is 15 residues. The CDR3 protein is CASSQDRGVSYEQYF. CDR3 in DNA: TGCGCCAGCAGCCAAGATCGGGGGGTTTCCTACGAGCAGTACTTC.

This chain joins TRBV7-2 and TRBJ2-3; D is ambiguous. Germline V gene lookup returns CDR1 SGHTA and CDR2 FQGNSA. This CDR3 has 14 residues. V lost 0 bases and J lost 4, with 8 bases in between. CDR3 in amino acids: CASSLAISPDTQYF. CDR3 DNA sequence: TGTGCCAGCAGCTTAGCTATCTCGCCAGATACGCAGTATTTT. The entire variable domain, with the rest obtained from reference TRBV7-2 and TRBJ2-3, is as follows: GAGVSQSPSNKVTEKGKDVELRCDPISGHTALYWYRQSLGQGLEFLIYFQGNSAPDKSGLPSDRFSAERTGGSVSTLTIQRTQQEDSAVYLCASSLAISPDTQYFGPGTRLTVL.

This CDR3 reads CASRRGREETQYF. CDR3 in DNA: TGTGCCAGCAGAAGAGGCAGGGAAGAGACCCAGTACTTC. J is TRBJ2-5 and V is TRBV2, with a possible D match to TRBD1 (5 bases). Germline V gene sequence: CDR1 SNHLY, CDR2 FYNNEI. The CDR3 runs to 13 residues. Between the trimmed V and J ends, which lost 6 bases and 3 bases, there was a span of 11 bases.